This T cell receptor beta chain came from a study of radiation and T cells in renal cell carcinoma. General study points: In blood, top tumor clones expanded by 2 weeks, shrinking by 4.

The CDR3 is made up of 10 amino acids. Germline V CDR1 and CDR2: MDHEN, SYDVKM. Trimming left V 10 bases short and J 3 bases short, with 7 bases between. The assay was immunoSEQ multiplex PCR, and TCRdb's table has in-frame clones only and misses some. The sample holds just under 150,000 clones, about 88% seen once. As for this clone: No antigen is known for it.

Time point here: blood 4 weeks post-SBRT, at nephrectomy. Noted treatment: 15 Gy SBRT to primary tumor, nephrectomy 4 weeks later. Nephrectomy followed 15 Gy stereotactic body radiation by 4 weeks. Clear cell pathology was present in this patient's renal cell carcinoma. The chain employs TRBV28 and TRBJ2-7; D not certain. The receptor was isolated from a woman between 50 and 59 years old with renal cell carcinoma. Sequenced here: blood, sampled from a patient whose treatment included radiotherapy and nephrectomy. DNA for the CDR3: TGTGCCACCCAATTCTACGAGCAGTACTTC. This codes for CATQFYEQYF.